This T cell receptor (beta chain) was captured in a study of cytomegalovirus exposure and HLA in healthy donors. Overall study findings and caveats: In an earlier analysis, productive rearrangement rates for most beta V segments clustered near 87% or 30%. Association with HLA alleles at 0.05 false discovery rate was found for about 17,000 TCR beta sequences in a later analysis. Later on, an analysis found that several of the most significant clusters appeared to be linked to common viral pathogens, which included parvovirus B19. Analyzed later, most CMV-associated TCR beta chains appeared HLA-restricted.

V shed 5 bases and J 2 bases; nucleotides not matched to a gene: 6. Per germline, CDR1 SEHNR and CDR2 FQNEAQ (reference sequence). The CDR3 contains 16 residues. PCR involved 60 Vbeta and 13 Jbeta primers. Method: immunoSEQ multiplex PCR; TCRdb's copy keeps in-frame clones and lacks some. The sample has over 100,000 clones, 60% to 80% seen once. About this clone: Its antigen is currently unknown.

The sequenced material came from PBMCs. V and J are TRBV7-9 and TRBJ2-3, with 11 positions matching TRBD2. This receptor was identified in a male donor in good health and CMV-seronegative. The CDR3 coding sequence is TGTGCCAGCAGCCCAAGACTAGCGGGGCCCACAGATACGCAGTATTTT. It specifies CASSPRLAGPTDTQYF.